What follows are 2 T cell receptor beta chains derived from one specimen sequenced in a study of CD8 T cells in Susac syndrome (dated by TCRdb to 2018 to 2020). The library was made by the immunoSEQ multiplex PCR assay. RNA was extracted with the RNeasy kit and 0.5 to 1 ug was reverse transcribed using random hexamers. In-frame beta chains were kept once TCRdb had trimmed the public reads at Q25 with fastp and called clones with MiXCR. Entries that share a CDR3 protein sequence are merged under the most common genes and DNA. The sample yields 140,000 to 150,000 distinct CDR3 sequences; almost 96% were counted once. The top ten clonotypes cover roughly 0.08% of the sample. Material: CD4+ T cells from PBMCs. The receptors were sampled from a human donor with Susac syndrome.

The chain recombines TRBV3-1 with TRBJ2-7; TRBD1 aligns across 11 bases. CDR3 length: 15 residues. Trimming took 3 bases from V and 3 from J; bases not matched to a gene: 4. CDR1 is LGHDT, CDR2 YNNKEL, per germline (reference sequence). CDR3 region: CASSHSGTGGYEQYF. Here the CDR3 DNA reads TGTGCCAGCAGCCATTCCGGGACAGGGGGCTACGAGCAGTACTTC.

This clonotype was seen just once. The chain links TRBV12-3 or TRBV12-4 to TRBJ2-5, with D perhaps TRBD2 (6 bases). This CDR3 is built from 13 residues. The V and J ends lost 7 bases and 4 bases respectively, with 13 bases between them. The CDR3 loop is CASTSGVAETQYF. The CDR3 bases are TGTGCCAGCACCTCGGGGGTCGCAGAGACCCAGTACTTC.